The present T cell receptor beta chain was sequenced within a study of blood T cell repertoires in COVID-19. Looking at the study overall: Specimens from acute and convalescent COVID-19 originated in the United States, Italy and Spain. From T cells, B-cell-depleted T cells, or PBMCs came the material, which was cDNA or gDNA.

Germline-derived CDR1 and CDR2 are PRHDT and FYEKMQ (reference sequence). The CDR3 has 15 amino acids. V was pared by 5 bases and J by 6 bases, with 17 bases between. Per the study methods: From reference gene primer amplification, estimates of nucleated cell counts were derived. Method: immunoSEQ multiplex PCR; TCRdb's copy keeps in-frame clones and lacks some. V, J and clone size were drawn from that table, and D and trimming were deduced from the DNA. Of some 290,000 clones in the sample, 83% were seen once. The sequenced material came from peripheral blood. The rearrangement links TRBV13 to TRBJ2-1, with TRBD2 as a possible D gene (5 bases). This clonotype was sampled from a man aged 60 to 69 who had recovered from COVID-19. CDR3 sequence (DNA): TGTGCCAGCAGCAACGACTACCGTGGGGTCAATGAGCAGTTCTTC. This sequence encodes CASSNDYRGVNEQFF.